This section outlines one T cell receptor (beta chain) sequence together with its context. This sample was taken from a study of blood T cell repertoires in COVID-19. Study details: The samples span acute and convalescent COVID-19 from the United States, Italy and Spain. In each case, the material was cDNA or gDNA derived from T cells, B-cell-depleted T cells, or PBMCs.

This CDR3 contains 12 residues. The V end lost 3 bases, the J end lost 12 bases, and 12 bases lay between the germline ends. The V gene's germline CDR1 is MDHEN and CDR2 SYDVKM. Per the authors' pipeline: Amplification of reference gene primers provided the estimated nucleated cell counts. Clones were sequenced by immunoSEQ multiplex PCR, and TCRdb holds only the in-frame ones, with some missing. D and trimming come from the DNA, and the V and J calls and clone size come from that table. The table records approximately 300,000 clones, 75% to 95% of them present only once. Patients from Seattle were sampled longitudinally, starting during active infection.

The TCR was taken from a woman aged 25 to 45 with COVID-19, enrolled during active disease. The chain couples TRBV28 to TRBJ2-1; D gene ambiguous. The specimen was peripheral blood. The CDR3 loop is CASSFSVGLQFF. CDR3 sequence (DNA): TGTGCCAGCAGTTTTTCGGTCGGTCTGCAGTTCTTC.